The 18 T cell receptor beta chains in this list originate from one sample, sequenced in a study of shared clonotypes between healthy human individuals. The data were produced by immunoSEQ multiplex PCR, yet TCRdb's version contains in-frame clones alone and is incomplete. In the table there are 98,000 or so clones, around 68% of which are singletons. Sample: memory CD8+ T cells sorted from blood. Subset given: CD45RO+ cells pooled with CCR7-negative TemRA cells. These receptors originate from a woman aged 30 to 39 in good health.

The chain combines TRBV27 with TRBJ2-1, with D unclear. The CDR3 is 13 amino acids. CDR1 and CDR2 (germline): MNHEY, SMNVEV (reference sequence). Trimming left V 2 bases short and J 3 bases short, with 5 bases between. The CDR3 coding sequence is TGTGCCAGCAGTTTAACTAACTACAATGAGCAGTTCTTC. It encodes CASSLTNYNEQFF.

CDR3 region: CASSYSRIGPTETQYF. The CDR3 region has the DNA TGTGCCAGCAGTTACTCGAGGATAGGGCCCACGGAGACCCAGTACTTC. The chain has TRBV6-5 and TRBJ2-5, with D uncertain. Deletions cut 0 bases from V and 5 bases from J, with 16 bases between. Germline values: CDR1 MNHEY, CDR2 SVGAGI. This CDR3 is 16 amino acids long.

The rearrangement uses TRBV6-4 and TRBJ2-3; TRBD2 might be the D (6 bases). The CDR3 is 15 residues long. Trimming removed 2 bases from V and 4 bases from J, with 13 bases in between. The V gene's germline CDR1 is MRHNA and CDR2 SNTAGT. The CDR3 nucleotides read TGTGCCAGCAGTGACCACGGGAGCGCTGCAGATACGCAGTATTTT. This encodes CASSDHGSAADTQYF.

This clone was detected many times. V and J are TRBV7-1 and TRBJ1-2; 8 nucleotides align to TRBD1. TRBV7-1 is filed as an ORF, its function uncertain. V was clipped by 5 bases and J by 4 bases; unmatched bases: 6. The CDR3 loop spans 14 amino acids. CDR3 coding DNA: TGTGCCAGCAGCGTCGGACAGGGAGGCTATGGCTACACCTTC. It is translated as CASSVGQGGYGYTF.

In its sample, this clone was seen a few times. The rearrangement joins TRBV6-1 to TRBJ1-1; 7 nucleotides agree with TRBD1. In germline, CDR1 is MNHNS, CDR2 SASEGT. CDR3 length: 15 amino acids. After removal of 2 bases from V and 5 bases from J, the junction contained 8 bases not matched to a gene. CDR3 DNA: TGTGCCAGCAGTGAAAGGGTTACAGGGGAGACTGAAGCTTTCTTT. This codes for CASSERVTGETEAFF.

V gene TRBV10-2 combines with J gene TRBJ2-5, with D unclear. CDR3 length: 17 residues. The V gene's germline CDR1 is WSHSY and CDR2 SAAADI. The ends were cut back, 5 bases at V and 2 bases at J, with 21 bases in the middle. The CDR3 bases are TGCGCCAGCAGTAGGTGGGGTAGTCCTCTCCCTCAAGAGACCCAGTACTTC. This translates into CASSRWGSPLPQETQYF.

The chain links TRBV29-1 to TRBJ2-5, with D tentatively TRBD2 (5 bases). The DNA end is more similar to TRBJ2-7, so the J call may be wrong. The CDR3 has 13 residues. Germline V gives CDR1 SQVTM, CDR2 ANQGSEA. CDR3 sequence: CSAATAGVYEQYF. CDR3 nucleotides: TGCAGCGCCGCAACCGCCGGGGTCTACGAGCAGTACTTC.

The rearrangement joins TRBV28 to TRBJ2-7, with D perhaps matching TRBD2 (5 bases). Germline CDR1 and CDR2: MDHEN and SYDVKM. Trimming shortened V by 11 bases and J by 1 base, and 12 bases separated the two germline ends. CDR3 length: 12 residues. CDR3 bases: TGTGCCGCGGGTGGTTCGTCCTACGAGCAGTACTTC. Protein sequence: CAAGGSSYEQYF.

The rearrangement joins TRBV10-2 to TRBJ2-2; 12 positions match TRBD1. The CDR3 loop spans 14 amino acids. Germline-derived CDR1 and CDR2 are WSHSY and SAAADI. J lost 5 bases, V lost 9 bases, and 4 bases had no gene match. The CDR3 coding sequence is TGCGCCAGTACGGGACAGGGGGCTACCGGGGAGCTGTTTTTT. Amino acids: CASTGQGATGELFF.

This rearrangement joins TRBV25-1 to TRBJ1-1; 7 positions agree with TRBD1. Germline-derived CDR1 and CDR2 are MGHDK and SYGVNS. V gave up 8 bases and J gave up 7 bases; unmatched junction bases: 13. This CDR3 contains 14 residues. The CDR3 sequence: CASRTGAYSLEAFF. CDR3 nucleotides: TGTGCCAGCCGGACAGGAGCGTATTCCCTTGAAGCTTTCTTT.

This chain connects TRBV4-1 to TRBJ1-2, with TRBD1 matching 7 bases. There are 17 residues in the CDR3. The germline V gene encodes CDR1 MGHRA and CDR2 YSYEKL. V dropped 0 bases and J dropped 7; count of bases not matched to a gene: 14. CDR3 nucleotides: TGCGCCAGCAGCCAAGAACCCCTGCGTGACAGGGTTGGTGGCTACACCTTC. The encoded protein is CASSQEPLRDRVGGYTF.

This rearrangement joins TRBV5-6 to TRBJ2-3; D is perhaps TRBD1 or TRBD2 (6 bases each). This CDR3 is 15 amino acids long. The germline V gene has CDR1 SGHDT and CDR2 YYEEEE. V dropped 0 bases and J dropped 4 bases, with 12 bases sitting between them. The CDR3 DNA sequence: TGTGCCAGCAGCTTGGCCTCGGGGGCGGCAGATACGCAGTATTTT. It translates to CASSLASGAADTQYF.

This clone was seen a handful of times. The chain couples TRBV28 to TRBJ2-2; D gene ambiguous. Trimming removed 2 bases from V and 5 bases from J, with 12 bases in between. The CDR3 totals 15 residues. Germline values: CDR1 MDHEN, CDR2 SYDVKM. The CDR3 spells CASSLRAAATGELFF. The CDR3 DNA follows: TGTGCCAGCAGTTTAAGGGCCGCGGCGACCGGGGAGCTGTTTTTT.

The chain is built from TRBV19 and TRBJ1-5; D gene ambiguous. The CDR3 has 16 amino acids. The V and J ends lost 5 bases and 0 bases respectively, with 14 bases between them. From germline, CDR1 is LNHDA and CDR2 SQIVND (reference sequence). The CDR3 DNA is TGTGCCAGTAGTGTCGGCTTAGGATATAGCAATCAGCCCCAGCATTTT. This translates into CASSVGLGYSNQPQHF.

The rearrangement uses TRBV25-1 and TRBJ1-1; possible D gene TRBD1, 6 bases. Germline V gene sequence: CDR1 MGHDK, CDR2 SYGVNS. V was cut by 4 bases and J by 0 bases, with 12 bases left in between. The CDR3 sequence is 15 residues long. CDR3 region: CASSAPGQMNTEAFF. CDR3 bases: TGTGCCAGCAGTGCCCCGGGACAAATGAACACTGAAGCTTTCTTT.

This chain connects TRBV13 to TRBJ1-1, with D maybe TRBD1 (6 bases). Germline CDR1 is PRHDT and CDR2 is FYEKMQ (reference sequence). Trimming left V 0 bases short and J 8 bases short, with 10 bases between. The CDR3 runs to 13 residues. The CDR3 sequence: CASSLGGGREAFF. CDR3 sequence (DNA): TGTGCCAGCAGCTTAGGTGGGGGCAGGGAAGCTTTCTTT.

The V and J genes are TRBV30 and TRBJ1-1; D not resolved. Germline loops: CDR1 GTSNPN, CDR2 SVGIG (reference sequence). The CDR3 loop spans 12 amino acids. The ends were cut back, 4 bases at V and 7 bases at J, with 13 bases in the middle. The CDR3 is CAWTGGRSEAFF. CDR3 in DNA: TGTGCCTGGACCGGAGGGCGGAGTGAAGCTTTCTTT.

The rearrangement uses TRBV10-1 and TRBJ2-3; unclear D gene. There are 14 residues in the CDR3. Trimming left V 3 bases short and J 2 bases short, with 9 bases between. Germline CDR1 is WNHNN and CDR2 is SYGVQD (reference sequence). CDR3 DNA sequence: TGCGCCAGCAGTGATGGCTATGACACAGATACGCAGTATTTT. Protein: CASSDGYDTDTQYF.